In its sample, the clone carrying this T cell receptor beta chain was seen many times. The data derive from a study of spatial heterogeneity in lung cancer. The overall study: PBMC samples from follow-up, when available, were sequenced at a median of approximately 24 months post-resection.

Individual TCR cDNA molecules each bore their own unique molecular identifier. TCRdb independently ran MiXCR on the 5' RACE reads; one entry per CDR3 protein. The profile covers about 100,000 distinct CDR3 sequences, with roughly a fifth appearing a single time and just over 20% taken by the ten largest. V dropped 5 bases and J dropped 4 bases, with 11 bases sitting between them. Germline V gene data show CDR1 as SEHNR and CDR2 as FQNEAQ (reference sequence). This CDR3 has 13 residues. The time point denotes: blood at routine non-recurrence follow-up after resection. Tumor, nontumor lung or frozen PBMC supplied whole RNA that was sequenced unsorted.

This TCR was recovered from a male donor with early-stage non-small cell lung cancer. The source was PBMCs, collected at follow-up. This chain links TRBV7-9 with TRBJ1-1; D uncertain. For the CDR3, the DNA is TGTGCCAGCAGCGGAGGGAGCGTCACTGAAGCTTTCTTT. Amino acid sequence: CASSGGSVTEAFF.